A single sample is the source of the 17 T cell receptor beta chains below, sequenced in a study of CD8 T cells in Susac syndrome. RNA was extracted with the RNeasy kit, and a quantity of 0.5 to 1 ug was reverse transcribed using random hexamers. One entry per CDR3 protein results from TCRdb running MiXCR on the immunoSEQ multiplex PCR reads. Of 120,000 or so distinct CDR3 sequences listed, over 95% are singletons. Sequencing input: CD4+ T cells from PBMCs. The receptors originated from a human donor with Susac syndrome.

V is TRBV20-1 and J is TRBJ2-3; D perhaps matches TRBD1 (8 bases). There are 13 residues in the CDR3. V lost 8 bases, J lost 4 bases, and 16 bases lay in between. Germline values: CDR1 DFQATT, CDR2 SNEGSKA (reference sequence). CDR3 region: CSHDRGGADTQYF. CDR3 in DNA: TGCAGTCACGACAGGGGAGGGGCAGATACGCAGTATTTT.

This chain connects TRBV29-1 to TRBJ2-1, with TRBD2 identical over 7 bases. The germline V gene encodes CDR1 SQVTM and CDR2 ANQGSEA. Trimming cost V 0 bases and J 4 bases; bases outside gene matches: 9. This CDR3 has 16 amino acids. CDR3 DNA sequence: TGCAGCGTTGAAGATCCGGCTAGCGGTTTATACAATGAGCAGTTCTTC. Protein product: CSVEDPASGLYNEQFF.

This chain links TRBV30 with TRBJ2-7, with 7 bases aligning to TRBD1. V lost 7 bases to trimming and J lost 0 bases; unmatched junction nucleotides: 6. Germline V CDR1 and CDR2: GTSNPN, SVGIG (reference sequence). CDR3 size: 13 residues. The CDR3 loop reads CALLDRLSYEQYF. The CDR3 DNA reads as TGTGCCTTGTTGGACAGGCTCTCCTACGAGCAGTACTTC.

CDR3 loop: CASSQEGKNIQYF. CDR3 coding DNA: TGTGCCAGCAGCCAAGAAGGCAAAAACATTCAGTACTTC. J is TRBJ2-4 and V is TRBV14; D gene ambiguous. This CDR3 has 13 amino acids. CDR1 and CDR2 from the germline V gene are SGHDN and FVKESK. Trimming removed 0 bases at V and 3 bases at J, with 3 bases between.

The CDR3 protein is CATGGTSGPQFF. The CDR3 nucleotides are TGTGCCACCGGCGGGACTAGCGGACCACAGTTCTTC. The chain carries TRBV28 and TRBJ2-1; 11 nucleotides agree with TRBD2. The CDR3 consists of 12 residues. Germline-derived CDR1 and CDR2 are MDHEN and SYDVKM. V was clipped by 10 bases and J by 13 bases; unmatched bases: 9.

The chain couples TRBV29-1 to TRBJ2-1; 9 bases align to TRBD2. This CDR3 comprises 14 residues. Germline CDR1 SQVTM, CDR2 ANQGSEA. V gave up 5 bases and J gave up 4 bases; unmatched junction bases: 6. The CDR3 region has the DNA TGCAGCGTTCAGACTAGCGGAGCGTACAATGAGCAGTTCTTC. Encoded protein: CSVQTSGAYNEQFF.

The rearrangement uses TRBV18 and TRBJ2-1; the D is unclear. With 4 bases removed from V and 5 bases from J, the gap between germline ends came to 6 bases. The CDR3 spans 12 residues. From germline, CDR1 is KGHSH and CDR2 LQKENI. CDR3 DNA sequence: TGTGCCAGCTCACAGACCGACAATGAGCAGTTCTTC. This translates into CASSQTDNEQFF.

CDR3 amino acids: CASSPVSNTGELFF. CDR3 DNA sequence: TGTGCCAGCTCACCAGTCAGTAACACCGGGGAGCTGTTTTTT. The chain uses TRBV18 and TRBJ2-2; D not resolved. The germline V and J ends were trimmed by 2 bases and 2 bases, with 6 bases remaining between them. Germline V gene data show CDR1 as KGHSH and CDR2 as LQKENI. The CDR3 extends over 14 amino acids. The whole variable domain, filled in from reference TRBV18 and TRBJ2-2, reads NAGVMQNPRHLVRRRGQEARLRCSPMKGHSHVYWYRQLPEEGLKFMVYLQKENIIDESGMPKERFSAEFPKEGPSILRIQQVVRGDSAAYFCASSPVSNTGELFFGEGSRLTVL.

The chain links TRBV5-1 to TRBJ2-5, with TRBD1 as a possible D gene (6 bases). The germline V gene encodes CDR1 SGHRS and CDR2 YFSETQ. V lost 3 bases and J 5 bases, leaving 14 bases between the germline ends. The CDR3 runs 14 residues. CDR3 sequence reads: CASSSLAQGETQYF. The CDR3 DNA reads as TGCGCCAGCAGCTCATTGGCCCAGGGGGAGACCCAGTACTTC.

Written as DNA, the CDR3 is TGTGCCAGCAGTAGGGGGACATCTATTGAAGCTTTCTTT. It yields the protein CASSRGTSIEAFF. The chain carries TRBV6-2 or TRBV6-3 and TRBJ1-1; TRBD1 might be the D (6 bases). The germline V gene encodes CDR1 MNHEY and CDR2 SVGEGT. This CDR3 contains 13 residues. Trimming removed 5 bases at V and 7 bases at J, with 14 bases between.

The chain joins TRBV2 to TRBJ2-5; D tentatively fits TRBD1 or TRBD2 (5 bases each). Germline assignment: CDR1 SNHLY and CDR2 FYNNEI. The CDR3 is 13 residues long. Between the trimmed V and J ends, which lost 8 bases and 10 bases, there was a span of 20 bases. As DNA, the CDR3 is TGTGCCAGCGGCTCACGGGGCGGGTTTGACCAGTACTTC. As protein: CASGSRGGFDQYF.

This clonotype was observed a few times. The rearrangement links TRBV5-1 to TRBJ2-7; 7 nucleotides match TRBD1. The CDR3 runs 14 residues. The germline V gene has CDR1 SGHRS and CDR2 YFSETQ. After removal of 2 bases from V and 5 bases from J, the junction contained 7 bases not matched to a gene. CDR3 residues: CASSFEGARDEQYF. DNA for the CDR3: TGCGCCAGCAGCTTCGAGGGGGCGCGCGACGAGCAGTACTTC. The variable domain in full, completed from reference TRBV5-1 and TRBJ2-7, reads KAGVTQTPRYLIKTRGQQVTLSCSPISGHRSVSWYQQTPGQGLQFLFEYFSETQRNKGNFPGRFSGRQFSNSRSEMNVSTLELGDSALYLCASSFEGARDEQYFGPGTRLTVT.

The chain couples TRBV28 to TRBJ2-6; D unresolved. CDR3 size: 16 residues. V lost 8 bases and J lost 3, with 17 bases in between. Germline V gene sequence: CDR1 MDHEN, CDR2 SYDVKM. Here the CDR3 reads CASGGIQKGGANVLTF. Written as DNA, the CDR3 is TGTGCCAGCGGCGGTATCCAGAAGGGTGGGGCCAACGTCCTGACTTTC.

The chain carries TRBV20-1 and TRBJ1-1; D unclear. CDR1 and CDR2 from the germline V gene are DFQATT and SNEGSKA (reference sequence). The CDR3 covers 12 residues. V lost 5 bases to trimming and J lost 1 base, with 8 bases between them. The CDR3 protein is CSAPGENTEAFF. CDR3 sequence (DNA): TGCAGTGCTCCAGGCGAGAACACTGAAGCTTTCTTT.

The V gene is TRBV20-1, the J gene TRBJ1-1; D not resolved. The CDR3 spans 13 residues. V lost 2 bases to trimming and J lost 1 base, with 8 bases between them. Germline CDR1 reads DFQATT; CDR2 reads SNEGSKA (reference sequence). In nucleotides, the CDR3 is TGCAGTGCTAGACTTGACCCGAACACTGAAGCTTTCTTT. Translated, it gives CSARLDPNTEAFF.

The chain is built from TRBV20-1 and TRBJ2-1, with unresolved D. The CDR3 contains 10 residues. Trimming stripped 2 bases from V and 7 bases from J, with 3 bases between. Germline-derived CDR1 and CDR2 are DFQATT and SNEGSKA (reference sequence). In nucleotides, the CDR3 is TGCAGTGCTAGAACAAATGAGCAGTTCTTC. Its translation: CSARTNEQFF.

This chain uses TRBV20-1 with TRBJ2-3, with D perhaps matching TRBD2 (5 bases). V was clipped by 1 base and J by 6 bases, with 17 bases between them. The germline CDR1 and CDR2 sequences are DFQATT and SNEGSKA (reference sequence). CDR3 length: 15 amino acids. This CDR3 reads CSARGRSGVEDTQYF. The CDR3 DNA follows: TGCAGTGCTAGAGGGAGAAGCGGAGTGGAGGATACGCAGTATTTT.